This T cell receptor (beta chain) was captured by sequencing in a study of T cell responses to AZD1222 COVID-19 vaccine. Regarding the study as a whole: Nearly half of spike-specific TCRs reportedly target unmutated variant regions.

Concerning this clone: Its specificity is not known.

The CDR3 runs 14 residues. The V segment lost 5 bases and the J segment 0 bases; nucleotides outside the gene matches: 2. CDR1 is LNHDA and CDR2 is SQIVND in the germline V gene (reference sequence). Whether given at about 4 or about 12 weeks, second doses were pooled. Sequencing used immunoSEQ multiplex PCR; TCRdb keeps in-frame clones, though not all of them. The sample carries about 100,000 clones, about 90% recorded once. The sequence came from an adult who received the AZD1222 COVID-19 vaccine. Sequenced here: peripheral blood, sampled 28 days after the second AZD1222 dose. This chain connects TRBV19 to TRBJ2-3; the match to TRBD1 covers 7 bases. The CDR3 loop is CASSSQGSTDTQYF. Here the CDR3 DNA reads TGTGCCAGTAGTTCACAGGGGAGCACAGATACGCAGTATTTT.